The present T cell receptor beta chain was sequenced within a study of chemoradiotherapy in HPV16-positive cancers. As concerns this clone: Its antigen remains unknown.

Study observations and caveats: During treatment, candidate HPV-specific clones and E7-related motifs expanded in tumor.

Profiled with immunoSEQ multiplex PCR; TCRdb holds only in-frame clones, not every one. This table holds over 7,000 clones, 80% found once. The CDR3 runs to 14 residues. Germline V lookup: CDR1 ENHRY, CDR2 SYGVKD. Trimming at V came to 2 bases and at J to 2 bases, leaving 1 base not matched to a gene. The V call is TRBV10-3, the J call TRBJ2-3; TRBD2 aligns across 7 bases. Sample collection occurred from a patient who underwent chemoradiotherapy. The source of this sequence is a human donor with HPV-associated anogenital cancer. The CDR3 loop is CAISESGATDTQYF. The CDR3 coding sequence is TGTGCCATCAGTGAGAGCGGGGCCACAGATACGCAGTATTTT.